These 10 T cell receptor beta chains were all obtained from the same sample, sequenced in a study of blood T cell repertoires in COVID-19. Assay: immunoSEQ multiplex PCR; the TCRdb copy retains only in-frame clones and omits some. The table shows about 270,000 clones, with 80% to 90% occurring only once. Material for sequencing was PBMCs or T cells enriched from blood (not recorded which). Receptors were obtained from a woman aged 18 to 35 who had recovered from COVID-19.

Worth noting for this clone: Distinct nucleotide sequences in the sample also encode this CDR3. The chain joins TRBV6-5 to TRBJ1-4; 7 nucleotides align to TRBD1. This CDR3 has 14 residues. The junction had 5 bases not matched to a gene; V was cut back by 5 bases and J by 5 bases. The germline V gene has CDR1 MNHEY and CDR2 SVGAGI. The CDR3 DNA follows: TGTGCCAGCAGTAGGACAGGTGGGAATGAAAAACTGTTTTTT. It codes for CASSRTGGNEKLFF.

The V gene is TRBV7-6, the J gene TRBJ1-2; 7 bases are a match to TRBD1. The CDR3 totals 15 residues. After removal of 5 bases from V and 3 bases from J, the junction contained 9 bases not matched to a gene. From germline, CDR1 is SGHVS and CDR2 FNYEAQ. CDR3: CASSALTGVDYGYTF. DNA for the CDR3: TGTGCCAGCAGCGCCTTAACAGGGGTCGACTATGGCTACACCTTC.

The chain's CDR3 is CATSRGGQSDEQYF. The CDR3 DNA is TGTGCCACCAGCAGAGGAGGACAGAGCGACGAGCAGTACTTC. The V and J genes are TRBV15 and TRBJ2-7; a weak D match, TRBD1 (6 bases). The V gene lost 1 base and the J gene lost 5 bases, with 12 bases spanning the gap. There are 14 residues in the CDR3. The germline gives CDR1 LNHNV, CDR2 YYDKDF (reference sequence).

The CDR3 nucleotides are TGTGCCAGCAGCTGGCCCGGACACACCTACGAGCAGTACTTC. Residues: CASSWPGHTYEQYF. The chain couples TRBV7-2 to TRBJ2-7; D possibly corresponds to TRBD1 (5 bases). Trimming stripped 4 bases from V and 2 bases from J, with 12 bases between. Germline V gene data show CDR1 as SGHTA and CDR2 as FQGNSA. This CDR3 spans 14 amino acids.

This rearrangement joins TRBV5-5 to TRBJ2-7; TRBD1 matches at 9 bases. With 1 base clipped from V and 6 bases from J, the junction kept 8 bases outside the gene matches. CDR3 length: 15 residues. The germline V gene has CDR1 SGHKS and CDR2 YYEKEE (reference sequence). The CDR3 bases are TGTGCCAGCAGCTTGTCGGGGACAGGGCTGGCCGAGCAGTACTTC. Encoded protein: CASSLSGTGLAEQYF. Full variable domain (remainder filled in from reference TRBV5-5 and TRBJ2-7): DAGVTQSPTHLIKTRGQQVTLRCSPISGHKSVSWYQQVLGQGPQFIFQYYEKEERGRGNFPDRFSARQFPNYSSELNVNALLLGDSALYLCASSLSGTGLAEQYFGPGTRLTVT.

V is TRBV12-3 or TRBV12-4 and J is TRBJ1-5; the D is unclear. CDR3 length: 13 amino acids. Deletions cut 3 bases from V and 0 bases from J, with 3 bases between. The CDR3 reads CASSFISNQPQHF. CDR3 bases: TGTGCCAGCAGTTTTATTAGCAATCAGCCCCAGCATTTT.

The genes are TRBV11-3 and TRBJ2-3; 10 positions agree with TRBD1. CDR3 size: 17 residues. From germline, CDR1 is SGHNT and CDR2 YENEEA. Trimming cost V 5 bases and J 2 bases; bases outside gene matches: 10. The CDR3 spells CASSPGRGTGATDTQYF. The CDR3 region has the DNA TGTGCCAGCAGCCCCGGGAGAGGGACAGGGGCCACAGATACGCAGTATTTT.

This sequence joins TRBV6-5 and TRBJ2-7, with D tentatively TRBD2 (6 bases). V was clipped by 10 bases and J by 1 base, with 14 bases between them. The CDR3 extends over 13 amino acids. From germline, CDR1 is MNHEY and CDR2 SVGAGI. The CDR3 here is CATGGVWSYEQYF. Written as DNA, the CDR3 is TGTGCCACCGGGGGTGTTTGGTCCTACGAGCAGTACTTC.

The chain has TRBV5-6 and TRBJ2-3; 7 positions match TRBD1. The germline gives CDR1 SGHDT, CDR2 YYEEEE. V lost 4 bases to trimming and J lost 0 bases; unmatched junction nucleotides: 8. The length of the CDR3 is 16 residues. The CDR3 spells CASSPTGITSTDTQYF. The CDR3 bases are TGTGCCAGCAGCCCGACAGGGATTACTAGCACAGATACGCAGTATTTT.

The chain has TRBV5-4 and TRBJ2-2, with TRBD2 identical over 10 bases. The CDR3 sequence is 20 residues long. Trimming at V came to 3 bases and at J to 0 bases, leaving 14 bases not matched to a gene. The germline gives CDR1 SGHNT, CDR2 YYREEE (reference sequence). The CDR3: CASSSSLLAGLPANTGELFF. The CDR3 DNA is TGTGCCAGCAGCTCCTCCCTACTAGCGGGACTTCCAGCGAACACCGGGGAGCTGTTTTTT.